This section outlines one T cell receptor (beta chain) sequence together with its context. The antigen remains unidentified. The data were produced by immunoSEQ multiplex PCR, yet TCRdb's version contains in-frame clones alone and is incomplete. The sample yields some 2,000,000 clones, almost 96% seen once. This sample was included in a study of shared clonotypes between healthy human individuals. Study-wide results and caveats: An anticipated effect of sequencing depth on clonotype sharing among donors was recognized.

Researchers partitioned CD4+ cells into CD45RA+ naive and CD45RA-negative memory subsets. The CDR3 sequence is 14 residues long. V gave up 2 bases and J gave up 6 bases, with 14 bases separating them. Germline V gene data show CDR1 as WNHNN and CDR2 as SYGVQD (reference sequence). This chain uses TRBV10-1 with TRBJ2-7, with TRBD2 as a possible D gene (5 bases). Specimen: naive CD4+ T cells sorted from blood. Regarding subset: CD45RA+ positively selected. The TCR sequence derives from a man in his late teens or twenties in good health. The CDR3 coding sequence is TGCGCCAGCAGTGAGCAGCGGTTTCGGGGCGAGCAGTACTTC. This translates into CASSEQRFRGEQYF.